This TCR beta chain was sequenced for a study of cytomegalovirus exposure and HLA in healthy donors. This clone was seen a few times. The antigen is not known. It was with 60 Vbeta and 13 Jbeta primers that the PCR ran. Repertoires were generated with immunoSEQ multiplex PCR, while TCRdb's copy carries only in-frame clones and drops some. The data contain about 200,000 clones, about 80% of them seen just once; the ten biggest clones take up approximately 2%. Study-level findings and limits: Later on, an analysis tied 15,000 to 20,000 TCR beta sequences to HLA alleles at 0.05 false discovery rate. Later on, a genetic analysis was performed. It linked a missense variant in DCLRE1C with V- and J-gene trimming of TCR beta.

This CDR3 is 15 amino acids long. Trimming took 5 bases from V and 7 from J, leaving 18 bases between them. CDR1 SGHRS and CDR2 YFSETQ come from the germline V gene. This receptor was taken from a man aged 25 to 45 in good health and CMV-seronegative. The chain links TRBV5-1 to TRBJ2-2; D remains unclear. Material for sequencing was PBMCs. The chain's CDR3 is CASSQDLALHGELFF. DNA of the CDR3: TGCGCCAGCAGTCAGGATCTCGCTCTCCACGGGGAGCTGTTTTTT.